This entry lists 25 T cell receptor beta chains sequenced from one sample in a study of T cell responses to AZD1222 COVID-19 vaccine. Profiling relied on immunoSEQ multiplex PCR, and the TCRdb table lists in-frame clones only, not all of them. In the table there are about 87,000 clones, more than 75% of which are singletons. Sequences were derived from peripheral blood, sampled on day 0 of AZD1222 vaccination. The receptors shown here come from an adult in good health.

V and J are TRBV2 and TRBJ2-4; 7 positions match TRBD2. The CDR3 runs 12 residues. CDR1 is SNHLY, CDR2 FYNNEI, per germline. V lost 6 bases to trimming and J lost 15 bases; unmatched junction nucleotides: 11. CDR3 sequence: CASRDLAEAGYF. As DNA, the CDR3 is TGTGCCAGCAGGGACCTAGCGGAGGCAGGGTACTTC.

This chain connects TRBV5-6 to TRBJ2-1; D might be TRBD1 or TRBD2, each matching 6 bases. The CDR3 is 13 amino acids. Trimming removed 4 bases from V and 6 bases from J, with 11 bases in between. Germline CDR1 is SGHDT and CDR2 is YYEEEE. The CDR3 region is CASSPGAGNEQFF. The CDR3 DNA is TGTGCCAGCAGCCCGGGGGCCGGCAATGAGCAGTTCTTC.

The V call is TRBV5-5, the J call TRBJ1-1; a weak D match, TRBD1 (6 bases). CDR3 length: 12 amino acids. Trimming left V 4 bases short and J 5 bases short, with 9 bases between. Germline assignment: CDR1 SGHKS and CDR2 YYEKEE (reference sequence). CDR3 DNA sequence: TGTGCCAGCAGCGGGAGGGGGACTGAAGCTTTCTTT. Translation gives CASSGRGTEAFF.

The chain joins TRBV4-2 to TRBJ2-1, with TRBD2 as a possible D gene (6 bases). CDR3 length equals 16 residues. Germline V lookup: CDR1 LGHNA, CDR2 YNFKEQ. V was pared by 3 bases and J by 2 bases, with 14 bases between. The DNA for the CDR3 is TGTGCCAGCAGCCAGATAGCGGCCCCTACCTACAATGAGCAGTTCTTC. It yields the protein CASSQIAAPTYNEQFF.

The chain carries TRBV24-1 and TRBJ2-1; maybe TRBD2 (6 bases). Germline-derived CDR1 and CDR2 are KGHDR and SFDVKD. This CDR3 comprises 16 residues. V lost 5 bases and J 5 bases, leaving 18 bases between the germline ends. CDR3 residues: CATSATFKDYDNEQFF. DNA for the CDR3: TGTGCCACCAGTGCCACCTTTAAGGACTACGACAATGAGCAGTTCTTC.

The chain recombines TRBV15 with TRBJ1-2, with a weak D call TRBD1 (5 bases). In germline, CDR1 is LNHNV, CDR2 YYDKDF (reference sequence). V was pared by 3 bases and J by 4 bases, with 15 bases between. The CDR3 has 15 residues. The CDR3 nucleotides read TGTGCCACCAGCAGCGAAGGGCAGGGTAGCTATGGCTACACCTTC. This translates into CATSSEGQGSYGYTF.

J is TRBJ2-2 and V is TRBV27; either TRBD1 or TRBD2 may supply D (5 bases each). The CDR3 covers 15 residues. Trimming pared 8 bases from V and 4 bases from J, leaving 17 bases between. Germline CDR1 and CDR2: MNHEY and SMNVEV (reference sequence). In nucleotides, the CDR3 is TGTGCCAGCGCCCCAGGGACGCGAGCCACCGGGGAGCTGTTTTTT. As protein: CASAPGTRATGELFF.

The chain uses TRBV4-1 and TRBJ2-2, with D possibly TRBD2 on 5 matching bases. Germline V gene sequence: CDR1 MGHRA, CDR2 YSYEKL. V gave up 0 bases and J gave up 0 bases, with 8 bases separating them. The CDR3 has 16 residues. In DNA, the CDR3 is TGCGCCAGCAGCCAAGAAGAGGGCTCGAACACCGGGGAGCTGTTTTTT. This translates into CASSQEEGSNTGELFF.

This clone has more than one count but fewer than ten. The V and J genes are TRBV5-1 and TRBJ1-1, with D uncertain. Deletions cut 0 bases from V and 10 bases from J, with 19 bases between. CDR3 length: 15 residues. Germline-derived CDR1 and CDR2 are SGHRS and YFSETQ. CDR3 protein: CASSLGARGRGSAFF. The CDR3 nucleotides read TGCGCCAGCAGCTTGGGGGCTAGAGGACGCGGATCAGCTTTCTTT.

V usage is TRBV6-6 and J usage is TRBJ1-2, with 9 bases fitting TRBD1. With 5 bases clipped from V and 7 bases from J, the junction kept 11 bases outside the gene matches. Germline lookup yields CDR1 MNHNY and CDR2 SVGAGI (reference sequence). This CDR3 region has 15 residues. In DNA, the CDR3 is TGTGCCAGCAGTCCCCGGGACAGGGTCGGTTCTGGCTACACCTTC. Translating it yields CASSPRDRVGSGYTF.

The chain recombines TRBV18 with TRBJ2-1, with 7 bases lining up with TRBD2. CDR1 is KGHSH and CDR2 is LQKENI in the germline V gene. V shed 1 base, J shed 7 bases, and the junction held 7 bases outside the gene matches. This CDR3 comprises 15 residues. The CDR3 sequence is CASSPRTRGRNEQFF. CDR3 bases: TGTGCCAGCTCACCACGGACTAGAGGCCGAAATGAGCAGTTCTTC.

The chain uses TRBV27 and TRBJ1-2; tentative D call: TRBD1 (5 bases). Deletions cut 10 bases from V and 8 bases from J, with 14 bases between. CDR1 is MNHEY and CDR2 is SMNVEV in the germline V gene (reference sequence). There are 11 residues in the CDR3. CDR3 sequence reads: CAIRDLGGYTF. The CDR3 region has the DNA TGTGCCATCAGGGACCTTGGGGGCTACACCTTC.

V usage is TRBV5-6 and J usage is TRBJ2-5; D is perhaps TRBD2 (6 bases). CDR3 length equals 13 residues. The germline V and J ends were trimmed by 2 bases and 4 bases, with 9 bases remaining between them. Germline V CDR1 and CDR2: SGHDT, YYEEEE. CDR3 coding DNA: TGTGCCAGCAGCTTTAAGCGGGTAGAGACCCAGTACTTC. Translation gives CASSFKRVETQYF.

V is TRBV4-3 and J is TRBJ2-2; the D is unclear. V lost 3 bases to trimming and J lost 7 bases, with 24 bases between them. CDR1 is LGHNA and CDR2 is YSLEER in the germline V gene. The CDR3 runs 18 residues. CDR3: CASSHSKGQIDHYGELFF. The CDR3 DNA sequence: TGCGCCAGCAGCCACTCGAAGGGTCAAATCGATCATTACGGGGAGCTGTTTTTT.

In the case of this clone: A read error may account for a junction end that differs from germline. This chain uses TRBV7-7 with TRBJ2-7, with 9 bases lining up with TRBD2. The CDR3 runs to 18 residues. Germline V gene lookup returns CDR1 SSHAT and CDR2 FNYEAQ (reference sequence). In DNA, the CDR3 is TGTGCTAGCAGCTTAGCGCCCGGGCGGGAGGGGTTAGCCTACGAGCAGTACTTC. It translates to CASSLAPGREGLAYEQYF. The full variable domain, in which reference TRBV7-7 and TRBJ2-7 provide the parts outside the CDR3, is GAGVSQSPRYKVTKRGQDVTLRCDPISSHATLYWYQQALGQGPEFLTYFNYEAQPDKSGLPSDRFSAERPEGSISTLTIQRTEQRDSAMYRCASSLAPGREGLAYEQYFGPGTRLTVT.

V and J are TRBV7-2 and TRBJ1-2; D is ambiguous. Trimming left V 4 bases short and J 5 bases short, with 14 bases between. The CDR3 runs 14 residues. Germline V gene sequence: CDR1 SGHTA, CDR2 FQGNSA. This CDR3 is CASSSRENFYGYTF. As DNA, the CDR3 is TGTGCCAGCAGCTCCCGCGAAAACTTTTATGGCTACACCTTC.

CDR3 in amino acids: CASSSDREGNTSPQHF. DNA of the CDR3: TGTGCCAGCAGTTCAGACAGGGAGGGAAATACAAGCCCCCAGCATTTT. V gene TRBV28 combines with J gene TRBJ1-5; 7 positions agree with TRBD1. CDR3 length: 16 residues. The V gene end was trimmed by 4 bases and the J gene end by 10 bases; junction bases not matched to a gene: 16. Germline V gene data show CDR1 as MDHEN and CDR2 as SYDVKM.

The V gene is TRBV3-1 (or the pseudogene TRBV3-2), the J gene TRBJ2-3; 15 bases agree with TRBD2. CDR1 and CDR2 from the germline V gene are LGHDT and YNNKEL (reference sequence). The CDR3 loop spans 19 amino acids. The V and J ends lost 2 bases and 6 bases, in that order; junction bases with no gene match: 12. The DNA for the CDR3 is TGTGCCAGCAGCCAACTTGGACTAGCGGGAGGGTCCTCTTCGGATACGCAGTATTTT. This sequence encodes CASSQLGLAGGSSSDTQYF.

CDR3 nucleotide sequence: TGTGCCAGCTCACCTCACCCTGGGACGGAGCAGTACTTC. Protein: CASSPHPGTEQYF. The V gene is TRBV18, the J gene TRBJ2-7; either TRBD1 or TRBD2 may fit D (5 bases each). This CDR3 has 13 residues. Trimming took off 3 bases at V and 7 bases at J, with 13 bases between the two ends. The germline gives CDR1 KGHSH, CDR2 LQKENI.

Here the CDR3 reads CASSPAGQIYGYTF. The CDR3 region has the DNA TGTGCCAGCAGTCCCGCTGGACAGATCTATGGCTACACCTTC. V gene TRBV27 combines with J gene TRBJ1-2, with a tentative D call TRBD1 (6 bases). This CDR3 has 14 amino acids. V was clipped by 5 bases and J by 4 bases, with 14 bases between them. Germline V gene lookup returns CDR1 MNHEY and CDR2 SMNVEV (reference sequence).

The V call is TRBV5-8, the J call TRBJ1-2, with D unresolved. This CDR3 contains 15 residues. Germline V gene sequence: CDR1 SGHTS, CDR2 YDEGEE. V was trimmed by 0 bases and J by 2 bases, leaving 11 bases between them. The chain's CDR3 is CASSLDPGRNYGYTF. The CDR3, as DNA: TGTGCCAGCAGCTTGGACCCTGGTAGAAACTATGGCTACACCTTC.

This clone was picked up a small number of times. The chain combines TRBV5-1 with TRBJ1-6; no clear D gene. Trimming pared 0 bases from V and 5 bases from J, leaving 9 bases between. The CDR3 is made up of 15 amino acids. From germline, CDR1 is SGHRS and CDR2 YFSETQ. The CDR3 reads CASSLGKVDNSPLHF. The CDR3 bases are TGCGCCAGCAGCTTGGGAAAGGTAGATAATTCACCCCTCCACTTT. The full variable domain, in which reference TRBV5-1 and TRBJ1-6 provide the parts outside the CDR3, is KAGVTQTPRYLIKTRGQQVTLSCSPISGHRSVSWYQQTPGQGLQFLFEYFSETQRNKGNFPGRFSGRQFSNSRSEMNVSTLELGDSALYLCASSLGKVDNSPLHFGNGTRLTVT.

The J gene is TRBJ1-3, the V gene TRBV4-2; D gene uncertain. V was pared by 4 bases and J by 0 bases, with 19 bases between. Germline V lookup: CDR1 LGHNA, CDR2 YNFKEQ. The CDR3 is made up of 18 amino acids. The CDR3 sequence is CASSPEGVEPVSGNTIYF. The CDR3 DNA is TGTGCCAGCAGCCCCGAGGGTGTAGAACCCGTCTCTGGAAACACCATATATTTT.

V usage is TRBV6-5 and J usage is TRBJ1-1; D remains ambiguous. Trimming removed 2 bases from V and 0 bases from J, with 7 bases in between. The CDR3 runs 14 residues. The V gene's germline CDR1 is MNHEY and CDR2 SVGAGI. The DNA of the CDR3 is TGTGCCAGCAGTTACGATAGGTTGAACACTGAAGCTTTCTTT. It specifies CASSYDRLNTEAFF.

This clone was seen a handful of times. The V and J genes are TRBV30 and TRBJ1-1; D is unresolved. This CDR3 region has 12 residues. The germline V and J ends were trimmed by 4 bases and 1 base, with 7 bases remaining between them. The germline V gene encodes CDR1 GTSNPN and CDR2 SVGIG (reference sequence). The CDR3 loop is CAWTPQNTEAFF. For the CDR3, the DNA is TGTGCCTGGACCCCACAGAACACTGAAGCTTTCTTT.